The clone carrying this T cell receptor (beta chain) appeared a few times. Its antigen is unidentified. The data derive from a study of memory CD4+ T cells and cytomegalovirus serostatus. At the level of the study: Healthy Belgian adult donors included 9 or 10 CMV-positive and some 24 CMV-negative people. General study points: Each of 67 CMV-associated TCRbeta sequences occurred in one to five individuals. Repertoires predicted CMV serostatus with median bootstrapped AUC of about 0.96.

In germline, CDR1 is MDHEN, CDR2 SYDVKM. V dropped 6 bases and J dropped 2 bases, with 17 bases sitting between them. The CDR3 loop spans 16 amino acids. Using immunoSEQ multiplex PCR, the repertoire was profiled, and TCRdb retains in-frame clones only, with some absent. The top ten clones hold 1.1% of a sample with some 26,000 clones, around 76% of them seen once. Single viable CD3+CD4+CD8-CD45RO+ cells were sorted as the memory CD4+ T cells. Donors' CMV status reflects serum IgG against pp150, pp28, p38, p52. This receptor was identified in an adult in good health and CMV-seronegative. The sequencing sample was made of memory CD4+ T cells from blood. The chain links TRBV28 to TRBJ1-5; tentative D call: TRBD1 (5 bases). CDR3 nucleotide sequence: TGTGCCAGCAGATCCGGGACTGCGATCGGCAATCAGCCCCAGCATTTT. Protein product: CASRSGTAIGNQPQHF.